This T cell receptor beta chain derives from a study of OX40 agonist ivuxolimab in advanced cancers. Background on the whole study: Ivuxolimab was a fully human IgG2 agonistic monoclonal antibody targeting the costimulatory receptor OX40 (CD134). Intravenous ivuxolimab was administered to patients every 2 weeks at six dose levels: 0.01, 0.1, 0.3, 1.5, 3 and 10 mg/kg. Among the approximately 50 dose-escalation patients, 19 had hepatocellular carcinoma, around 15 melanoma, 9 renal cell carcinoma and 9 head and neck cancer. The dose-escalation cohort was about 86% male with a mean age of roughly 62 years, ranging from roughly 20 to 80. Patients were allowed to have had prior anti-PD-1, anti-PD-L1 or anti-CTLA-4 therapy, and approximately 40% of the dose-escalation patients had previously received checkpoint inhibitors. Partial responses occurred in three dose-escalation patients, of whom one had hepatocellular carcinoma and two had cutaneous melanoma. The point of sequencing TCRbeta in the periphery was to test whether ivuxolimab changed TCR sequence diversity and drove clonal T-cell expansion. The paper describes the monotherapy dose-escalation part (N of about 47 patients) of the phase I trial of ivuxolimab.

Patients with autoimmune disease history or receiving systemic immunosuppression were excluded from the trial. In every dose cohort, peripheral blood was drawn for TCR sequencing at baseline, cycle 4 day 1, and cycle 7 day 1. The samples were taken from a phase I, first-in-human, multicenter, open-label dose-escalation trial of ivuxolimab. Adults with locally advanced or metastatic melanoma, renal cell, hepatocellular, or head and neck squamous cell carcinoma were enrolled in the trial. Before TCR sequencing, CD4+ and CD8+ T cells were separately sorted from peripheral blood. Genomic DNA was isolated from the sorted cells so that the TCRbeta CDR3 region could be sequenced. The immunoSEQ Assay was used for sequencing of TCRbeta CDR3 regions. The clones in this table, taken by TCRdb from immuneACCESS, are in-frame only. Not every clone is retained; where verified, under half of the shortfall comes from an unresolved V gene, and the cause of the rest is unknown. Across this sample there are roughly 71,000 clones, with 65% to 90% seen only once. Together, the top ten hold 1.5% to 2% of the sample.

General findings and caveats noted by the study authors: Which antigens the clonally expanded peripheral T cells were specific for was not determined. Low levels of normalized T-cell clonal expansion were also seen in some patients who did not respond. After ivuxolimab, CD8+ T cells had more expanded clones than CD4+ T cells on average. Partial responders in the 0.1-3.0 mg/kg groups had among the lowest normalized peripheral clonal expansion, especially among CD8+ T cells. Clonal expansion of both CD4+ and CD8+ blood T cells was observed from baseline to week 6 at doses 0.1 to 3.0 mg/kg.

CDR1 SNHLY and CDR2 FYNNEI were looked up in the germline V gene. The V end loses 3 bases and the J end loses 0 bases, and a stretch of 10 bases separates them. Including the terminal cysteine and phenylalanine, the CDR3 comprises 15 residues. Only CDR3 DNA remains: 45 bases, in frame from the first base. As for this clone: No antigen is known for it. Base qualities are not provided; no much larger clone lies one nucleotide away.

The sample consisted of CD4+ or CD8+ T cells sorted from blood, taken in a trial of the OX40 agonist ivuxolimab. The source is an adult with an advanced solid tumor such as melanoma, head and neck, liver or kidney cancer. Rearrangement joined TRBV2 to TRBJ2-3; the D gene is perhaps TRBD2, from 5 matching bases. This receptor carries the CDR3 CASSERTHSTDTQYF. The sequenced DNA is TGTGCCAGCAGTGAGAGGACTCACAGCACAGATACGCAGTATTTT.